A single sample gave rise to the 27 T cell receptor beta chains below, sequenced in a study of blood T cell repertoires in COVID-19. The data were produced by immunoSEQ multiplex PCR, yet TCRdb's version contains in-frame clones alone and is incomplete. Of approximately 99,000 clones listed, 79% are singletons. Source material: peripheral blood. All receptors derive from a woman older than 75 with active or convalescent COVID-19.

On this clone: At one end the junction does not follow the germline gene, possibly because of a read error. J is TRBJ2-7 and V is TRBV5-1; tentatively, D is TRBD2 (5 bases). This CDR3 has 16 amino acids. Germline CDR1 is SGHRS and CDR2 is YFSETQ. This CDR3 reads CASSLSGPADSYEQYF. The CDR3, as DNA: TGTGCCAGCAGCTTGAGTGGGCCAGCGGACTCCTACGAGCAGTACTTC.

Only one count was recorded for this clone. V usage is TRBV19 and J usage is TRBJ2-3, with TRBD2 identical over 16 bases. J gave up 3 bases and V 7 bases, and 7 bases lay outside the gene matches. The CDR3 consists of 17 residues. Germline V CDR1 and CDR2: LNHDA, SQIVND (reference sequence). DNA for the CDR3: TGTGCCAGTATAGGGACTAGCGGGAGGGAGTCGACAGATACGCAGTATTTT. It is translated as CASIGTSGRESTDTQYF.

Regarding this clone: The junction does not match germline at one end; this may be a read error. The rearrangement uses TRBV7-2 and TRBJ2-3, with 8 bases lining up with TRBD2. Germline V gene sequence: CDR1 SGHTA, CDR2 FQGNSA. This CDR3 spans 13 amino acids. Here the CDR3 reads CASSPHIRREELF. The CDR3 DNA follows: TGTGCCAGCAGCCCCCATATTCGGCGGGAGGAGCTTTTC.

This clone was detected once. This chain links TRBV6-5 with TRBJ1-5; D is ambiguous. Between the trimmed V and J ends, which lost 8 bases and 1 base, there was a span of 15 bases. The CDR3 has 15 amino acids. The V gene's germline CDR1 is MNHEY and CDR2 SVGAGI. The CDR3 DNA is TGTGCCAGCCTGTCCGTGTCCCGGAGCAATCAGCCCCAGCATTTT. This sequence encodes CASLSVSRSNQPQHF.

The chain employs TRBV27 and TRBJ2-7; D uncertain. Germline assignment: CDR1 MNHEY and CDR2 SMNVEV (reference sequence). V was clipped by 2 bases and J by 3 bases, with 11 bases between them. This CDR3 is built from 14 residues. In DNA form, the CDR3 reads TGTGCCAGCAGTTTAAATCGCCAGGTCTACGAGCAGTACTTC. Translation: CASSLNRQVYEQYF.

This chain uses TRBV6-5 with TRBJ1-5, with TRBD1 identical over 9 bases. Unmatched junction bases numbered 7, after V lost 5 bases and J lost 5 bases. Germline V gene lookup returns CDR1 MNHEY and CDR2 SVGAGI. This CDR3 region has 15 residues. Written as DNA, the CDR3 is TGTGCCAGCAGTATTACAGGGGGCGCATATCAGCCCCAGCATTTT. The encoded protein is CASSITGGAYQPQHF.

The chain links TRBV7-6 to TRBJ2-5; a possible D gene is TRBD2 (6 bases). CDR1 is SGHVS, CDR2 FNYEAQ, per germline. The CDR3 is 16 amino acids. V was clipped by 1 base and J by 1 base, with 13 bases between them. CDR3 DNA sequence: TGTGCCAGCAGCTTAGGGGGGGACTTAACCCAAGAGACCCAGTACTTC. This encodes CASSLGGDLTQETQYF.

The chain couples TRBV24-1 to TRBJ2-1; 9 nucleotides match TRBD1. J gave up 5 bases and V 1 base, and 2 bases lay outside the gene matches. Germline CDR1 and CDR2: KGHDR and SFDVKD. The CDR3 runs to 15 residues. The CDR3 DNA is TGTGCCACCAGTGATTTTCGGACAGGGGACAATGAGCAGTTCTTC. This gives the protein CATSDFRTGDNEQFF.

V gene TRBV19 combines with J gene TRBJ1-5; tentatively, D is TRBD1 (5 bases). Trimming shortened V by 3 bases and J by 0 bases, and 24 bases separated the two germline ends. The CDR3 consists of 20 residues. The germline V gene has CDR1 LNHDA and CDR2 SQIVND (reference sequence). The CDR3 bases are TGTGCCAGTAGTATTTTTCGGGCGAGTGATGGAGGGGATAGCAATCAGCCCCAGCATTTT. This translates into CASSIFRASDGGDSNQPQHF.

The genes are TRBV5-1 and TRBJ2-2; 9 bases agree with TRBD2. The ends lost 4 bases at V and 4 bases at J; junction bases unmatched: 2. This CDR3 is 14 amino acids long. Germline V gene sequence: CDR1 SGHRS, CDR2 YFSETQ. The CDR3 sequence is CASSQGLATGELFF. The CDR3 DNA reads TGCGCCAGCAGCCAGGGACTAGCCACCGGGGAGCTGTTTTTT.

This clone was found a few times. The rearrangement joins TRBV4-1 to TRBJ1-5; possible D gene TRBD1, 5 bases. The germline V gene encodes CDR1 MGHRA and CDR2 YSYEKL. The CDR3 has 15 residues. The V end lost 1 base, the J end lost 5 bases, and 12 bases lay between the germline ends. The CDR3 loop reads CASSQAAGSDQPQHF. DNA of the CDR3: TGCGCCAGCAGCCAAGCGGCAGGGTCGGATCAGCCCCAGCATTTT.

The rearrangement links TRBV27 to TRBJ2-7; the match to TRBD2 covers 8 bases. Per the germline V gene, CDR1 is MNHEY and CDR2 is SMNVEV (reference sequence). This CDR3 is built from 15 residues. Trimming cost V 8 bases and J 3 bases; bases outside gene matches: 12. The CDR3 loop reads CASQGRGGMHYEQYF. The CDR3 region has the DNA TGTGCCAGCCAGGGCCGGGGGGGCATGCACTACGAGCAGTACTTC.

The genes are TRBV19 and TRBJ1-2; D is ambiguous. Germline V lookup: CDR1 LNHDA, CDR2 SQIVND (reference sequence). There are 13 residues in the CDR3. V was shortened by 6 bases and J by 8 bases, with 16 bases between the two germline ends. The DNA for the CDR3 is TGTGCCAGTAGGGAGGGATGGTCGGGGGGCTACACCTTC. Its protein product is CASREGWSGGYTF.

In this sample, this clone turned up a few times. CDR3 residues: CASSWDWGGNEQFF. DNA for the CDR3: TGTGCCAGTAGTTGGGACTGGGGAGGGAATGAGCAGTTCTTC. V is TRBV19 and J is TRBJ2-1; 7 bases map to TRBD2. Trimming removed 5 bases from V and 7 bases from J; junction bases left unmatched: 8. From germline, CDR1 is LNHDA and CDR2 SQIVND (reference sequence). The CDR3 is made up of 14 amino acids.

This clone was seen a single time. The chain is built from TRBV15 and TRBJ2-7, with TRBD2 as a possible D gene (5 bases). The CDR3 contains 12 residues. V lost 6 bases to trimming and J lost 2 bases, with 8 bases between them. The V gene's germline CDR1 is LNHNV and CDR2 YYDKDF (reference sequence). In DNA, the CDR3 is TGTGCCACCAGTAACGGGGCCTACGAGCAGTACTTC. Its translation: CATSNGAYEQYF.

This rearrangement joins TRBV7-2 to TRBJ2-7; 9 bases fit TRBD1. V was clipped by 5 bases and J by 4 bases; unmatched bases: 6. Germline V gene data show CDR1 as SGHTA and CDR2 as FQGNSA. The CDR3 covers 14 residues. CDR3 region: CASSPGTGPYEQYF. The DNA of the CDR3 is TGTGCCAGCAGCCCCGGGACAGGGCCGTACGAGCAGTACTTC.

This chain links TRBV7-2 with TRBJ1-1, with 7 bases matching TRBD1. The V and J ends lost 3 bases and 3 bases, in that order; junction bases with no gene match: 10. Germline CDR1 is SGHTA and CDR2 is FQGNSA. This CDR3 spans 16 amino acids. CDR3 loop: CASSLGDRVGYTEAFF. CDR3 in DNA: TGTGCCAGCAGCTTGGGAGACAGGGTGGGGTACACTGAAGCTTTCTTT. Complete variable domain (other parts from reference TRBV7-2 and TRBJ1-1): GAGVSQSPSNKVTEKGKDVELRCDPISGHTALYWYRQSLGQGLEFLIYFQGNSAPDKSGLPSDRFSAERTGGSVSTLTIQRTQQEDSAVYLCASSLGDRVGYTEAFFGQGTRLTVV.

This chain uses TRBV10-2 with TRBJ2-1; no reliable D call. CDR1 is WSHSY, CDR2 SAAADI, per germline. The ends were cut back, 4 bases at V and 2 bases at J, with 12 bases in the middle. This CDR3 is built from 15 residues. In DNA form, the CDR3 reads TGCGCCAGCAGTGGACCAGGCGACACCTACAATGAGCAGTTCTTC. This translates into CASSGPGDTYNEQFF.

The V and J genes are TRBV5-8 and TRBJ2-1; D is possibly TRBD2 (7 bases). This CDR3 contains 11 residues. V lost 7 bases to trimming and J lost 10 bases, with 12 bases between them. Germline values: CDR1 SGHTS, CDR2 YDEGEE. Here the CDR3 reads CASGGGTEQFF. The DNA of the CDR3 is TGTGCCAGCGGGGGAGGGACAGAGCAGTTCTTC.

The chain joins TRBV19 to TRBJ2-7; 8 bases are a match to TRBD1. The CDR3 runs 14 residues. The ends lost 6 bases at V and 3 bases at J; junction bases unmatched: 7. Germline V gene sequence: CDR1 LNHDA, CDR2 SQIVND (reference sequence). This CDR3 is CASRPQGGDYEQYF. The CDR3 DNA reads as TGTGCCAGTAGGCCACAGGGGGGAGACTACGAGCAGTACTTC.

This chain connects TRBV18 to TRBJ1-5, with a weak D call TRBD1 (5 bases). Trimming removed 4 bases at V and 1 base at J, with 14 bases between. This CDR3 spans 16 amino acids. From germline, CDR1 is KGHSH and CDR2 LQKENI. The CDR3 DNA reads TGTGCCAGCTCACTTGGGGACTCGGGAAGCAATCAGCCCCAGCATTTT. It encodes CASSLGDSGSNQPQHF.

This clone came up a few times. V usage is TRBV25-1 and J usage is TRBJ2-7; TRBD2 aligns across 10 bases. Germline V gives CDR1 MGHDK, CDR2 SYGVNS. The CDR3 totals 14 residues. V was clipped by 2 bases and J by 6 bases; unmatched bases: 4. The CDR3 sequence: CASSETSGIREQYF. The CDR3 DNA follows: TGTGCCAGCAGTGAAACTAGCGGGATACGCGAGCAGTACTTC.

The gene calls are TRBV7-2 and TRBJ2-1, with 14 bases that match TRBD2. The CDR3 is 15 residues long. The V and J ends lost 3 bases and 7 bases, in that order; junction bases with no gene match: 2. Germline loops: CDR1 SGHTA, CDR2 FQGNSA. CDR3 sequence (DNA): TGTGCCAGCAGCTTGGGACTAGCGGGAGTAAATGAGCAGTTCTTC. This codes for CASSLGLAGVNEQFF.

CDR3 DNA sequence: TGCAGTGCTAGTAGAACTGATTACGAGCAGTACTTC. It encodes CSASRTDYEQYF. The J gene is TRBJ2-7, the V gene TRBV20-1; D ambiguous. The V and J ends lost 3 bases and 4 bases respectively, with 10 bases between them. In germline, CDR1 is DFQATT, CDR2 SNEGSKA (reference sequence). The CDR3 runs 12 residues.

The chain recombines TRBV19 with TRBJ2-6; D is possibly TRBD2 (5 bases). CDR1 is LNHDA, CDR2 SQIVND, per germline (reference sequence). The CDR3 contains 15 residues. Trimming stripped 3 bases from V and 2 bases from J, with 8 bases between. CDR3 region: CASSITAAGANVLTF. Written as DNA, the CDR3 is TGTGCCAGTAGTATTACAGCGGCTGGGGCCAACGTCCTGACTTTC.

The chain has TRBV30 and TRBJ2-1; D gene uncertain. Germline loops: CDR1 GTSNPN, CDR2 SVGIG (reference sequence). Deletions cut 1 base from V and 0 bases from J, with 4 bases between. This CDR3 has 13 amino acids. The CDR3 sequence: CAWSASSYNEQFF. CDR3 DNA sequence: TGTGCCTGGAGTGCGAGCTCCTACAATGAGCAGTTCTTC.

This clone has just a few counts. At one of its ends the junction is not consistent with the germline gene, which may arise from a read error. This chain links TRBV5-1 with TRBJ2-1; TRBD2 matches at 7 bases. Germline values: CDR1 SGHRS, CDR2 YFSETQ. This CDR3 is built from 14 residues. CDR3 in DNA: TGTGCCAGCAGCTTGGTACGGGGGGTTAGGGAGCAGTTCTTC. Protein sequence: CASSLVRGVREQFF. The variable domain in full, completed from reference TRBV5-1 and TRBJ2-1, reads KAGVTQTPRYLIKTRGQQVTLSCSPISGHRSVSWYQQTPGQGLQFLFEYFSETQRNKGNFPGRFSGRQFSNSRSEMNVSTLELGDSALYLCASSLVRGVREQFFGPGTRLTVL.